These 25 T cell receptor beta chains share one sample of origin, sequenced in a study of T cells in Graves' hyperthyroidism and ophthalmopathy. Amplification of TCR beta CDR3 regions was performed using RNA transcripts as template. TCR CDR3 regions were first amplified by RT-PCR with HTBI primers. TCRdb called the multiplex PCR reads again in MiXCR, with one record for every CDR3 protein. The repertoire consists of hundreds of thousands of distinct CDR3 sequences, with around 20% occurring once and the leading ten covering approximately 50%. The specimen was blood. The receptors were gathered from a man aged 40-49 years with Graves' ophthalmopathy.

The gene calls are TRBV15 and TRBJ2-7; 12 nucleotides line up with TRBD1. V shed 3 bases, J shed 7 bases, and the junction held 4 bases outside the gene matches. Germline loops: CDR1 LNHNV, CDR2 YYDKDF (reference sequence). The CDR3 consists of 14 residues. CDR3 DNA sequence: TGTGCCACCAGCAGGGGACAGGGGGCTGGGGAGCAGTACTTC. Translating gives CATSRGQGAGEQYF.

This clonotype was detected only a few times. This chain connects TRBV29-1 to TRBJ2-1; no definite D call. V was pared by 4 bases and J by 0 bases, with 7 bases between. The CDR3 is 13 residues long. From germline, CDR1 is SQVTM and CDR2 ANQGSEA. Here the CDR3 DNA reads TGCAGCGTTGTGGAGAGCTCCTACAATGAGCAGTTCTTC. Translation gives CSVVESSYNEQFF.

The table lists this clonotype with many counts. The CDR3 DNA follows: TGTGCCAGCAGACCGCTTGTGCAGTCCTACGAGCAGTACTTC. This gives the protein CASRPLVQSYEQYF. The rearrangement joins TRBV12-3 or TRBV12-4 to TRBJ2-7, with no clear D. The CDR3 spans 14 residues. The ends were cut back, 6 bases at V and 1 base at J, with 13 bases in the middle.

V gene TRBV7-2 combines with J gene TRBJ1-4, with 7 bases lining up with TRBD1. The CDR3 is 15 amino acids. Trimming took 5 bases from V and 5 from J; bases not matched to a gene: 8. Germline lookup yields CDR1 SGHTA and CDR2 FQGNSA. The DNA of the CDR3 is TGTGCCAGCAGCCTGAGCCGGGACAGCAATGAAAAACTGTTTTTT. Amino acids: CASSLSRDSNEKLFF.

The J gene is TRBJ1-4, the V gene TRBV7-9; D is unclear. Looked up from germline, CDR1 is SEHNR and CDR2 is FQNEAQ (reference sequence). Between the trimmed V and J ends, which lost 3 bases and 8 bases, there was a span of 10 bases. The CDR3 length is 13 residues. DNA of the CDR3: TGTGCCAGCAGCTTGGAGAGATGGGAAAAACTGTTTTTT. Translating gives CASSLERWEKLFF.

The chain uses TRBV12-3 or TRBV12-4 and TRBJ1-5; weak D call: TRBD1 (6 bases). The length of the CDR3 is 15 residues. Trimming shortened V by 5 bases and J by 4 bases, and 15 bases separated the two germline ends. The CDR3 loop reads CASSPLRGGNQPQHF. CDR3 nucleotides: TGTGCCAGCAGTCCCCTTAGGGGGGGGAATCAGCCCCAGCATTTT.

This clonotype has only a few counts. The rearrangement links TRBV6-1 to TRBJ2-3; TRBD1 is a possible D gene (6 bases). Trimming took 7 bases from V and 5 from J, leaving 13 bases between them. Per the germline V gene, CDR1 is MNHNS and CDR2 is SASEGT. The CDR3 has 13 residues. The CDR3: CASTVIQGDTQYF. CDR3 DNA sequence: TGTGCCAGCACCGTAATACAGGGAGATACGCAGTATTTT.

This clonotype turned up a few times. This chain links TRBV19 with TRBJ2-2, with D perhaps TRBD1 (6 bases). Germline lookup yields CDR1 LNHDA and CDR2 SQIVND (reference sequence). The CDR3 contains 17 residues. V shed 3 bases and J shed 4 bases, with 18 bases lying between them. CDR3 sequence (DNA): TGTGCCAGTAGTATCTACAGGGTCGATAGCATCACCGGGGAGCTGTTTTTT. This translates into CASSIYRVDSITGELFF.

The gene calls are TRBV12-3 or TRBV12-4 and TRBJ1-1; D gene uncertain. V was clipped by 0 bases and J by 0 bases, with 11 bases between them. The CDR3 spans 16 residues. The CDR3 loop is CASSLADLVVNTEAFF. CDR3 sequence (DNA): TGTGCCAGCAGTTTAGCTGACTTAGTGGTGAACACTGAAGCTTTCTTT.

The CDR3 region is CASSYYGYNEQFF. The CDR3 coding sequence is TGTGCCAGCAGTTACTACGGGTACAATGAGCAGTTCTTC. The chain is built from TRBV6-5 and TRBJ2-1, with D unclear. The ends were cut back, 1 base at V and 4 bases at J, with 5 bases in the middle. The CDR3 covers 13 residues. CDR1 MNHEY and CDR2 SVGAGI come from the germline V gene.

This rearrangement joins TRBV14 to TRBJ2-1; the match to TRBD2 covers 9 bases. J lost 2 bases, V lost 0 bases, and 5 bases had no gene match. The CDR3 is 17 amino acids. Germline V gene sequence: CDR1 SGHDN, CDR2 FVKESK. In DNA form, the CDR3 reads TGTGCCAGCAGCCAAGATCGGCGGGGGGGAACCTACAATGAGCAGTTCTTC. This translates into CASSQDRRGGTYNEQFF.

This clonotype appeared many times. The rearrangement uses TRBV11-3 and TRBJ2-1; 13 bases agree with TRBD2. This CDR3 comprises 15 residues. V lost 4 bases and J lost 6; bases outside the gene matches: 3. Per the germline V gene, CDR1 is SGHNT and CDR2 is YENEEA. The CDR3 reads CASSSGTSGVNEQFF. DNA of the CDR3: TGTGCCAGCAGCTCCGGGACTAGCGGGGTCAATGAGCAGTTCTTC.

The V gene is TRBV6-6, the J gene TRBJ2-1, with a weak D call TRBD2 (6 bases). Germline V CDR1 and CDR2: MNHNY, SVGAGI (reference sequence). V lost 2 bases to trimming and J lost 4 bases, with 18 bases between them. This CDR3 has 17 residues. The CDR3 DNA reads TGTGCCAGCAGTTACACCTCAGGAGGGGCGGGGTACAATGAGCAGTTCTTC. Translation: CASSYTSGGAGYNEQFF.

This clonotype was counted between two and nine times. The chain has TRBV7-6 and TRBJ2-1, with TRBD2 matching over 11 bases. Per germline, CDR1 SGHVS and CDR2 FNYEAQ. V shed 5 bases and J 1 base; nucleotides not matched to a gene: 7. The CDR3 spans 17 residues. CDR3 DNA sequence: TGTGCCAGCAGCCCCGAACTAGCGGGAGTTTCCTACAATGAGCAGTTCTTC. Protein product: CASSPELAGVSYNEQFF.

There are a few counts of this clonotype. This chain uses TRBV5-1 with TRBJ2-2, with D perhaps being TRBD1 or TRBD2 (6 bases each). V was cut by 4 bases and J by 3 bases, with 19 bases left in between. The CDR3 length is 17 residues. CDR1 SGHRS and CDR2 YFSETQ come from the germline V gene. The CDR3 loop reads CASSRGGGSQDTGELFF. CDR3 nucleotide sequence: TGCGCCAGCAGCCGAGGAGGGGGGTCTCAGGACACCGGGGAGCTGTTTTTT.

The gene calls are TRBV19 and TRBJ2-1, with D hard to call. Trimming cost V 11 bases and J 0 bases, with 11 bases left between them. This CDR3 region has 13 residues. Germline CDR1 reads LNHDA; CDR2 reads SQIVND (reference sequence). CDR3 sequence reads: CAAAESSYNEQFF. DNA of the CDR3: TGTGCCGCCGCGGAGAGCTCCTACAATGAGCAGTTCTTC.

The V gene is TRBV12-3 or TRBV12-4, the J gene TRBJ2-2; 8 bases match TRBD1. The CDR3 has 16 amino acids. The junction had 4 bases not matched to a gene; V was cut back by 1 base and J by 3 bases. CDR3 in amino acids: CASSLEYRGDTGELFF. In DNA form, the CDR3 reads TGTGCCAGCAGTTTAGAATACAGGGGGGACACCGGGGAGCTGTTTTTT.

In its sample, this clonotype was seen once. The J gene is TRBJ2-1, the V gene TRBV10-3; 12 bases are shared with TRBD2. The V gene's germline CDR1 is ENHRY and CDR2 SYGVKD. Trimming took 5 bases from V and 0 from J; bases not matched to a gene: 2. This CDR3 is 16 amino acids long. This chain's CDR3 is CAISTSGRSSYNEQFF. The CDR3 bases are TGTGCCATCAGTACTAGCGGGAGGAGCTCCTACAATGAGCAGTTCTTC.

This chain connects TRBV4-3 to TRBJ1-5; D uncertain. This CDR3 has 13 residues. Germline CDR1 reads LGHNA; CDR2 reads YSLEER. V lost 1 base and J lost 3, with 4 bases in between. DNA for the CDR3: TGCGCCAGCAGCCAAGCAATCAATCAGCCCCAGCATTTT. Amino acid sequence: CASSQAINQPQHF.

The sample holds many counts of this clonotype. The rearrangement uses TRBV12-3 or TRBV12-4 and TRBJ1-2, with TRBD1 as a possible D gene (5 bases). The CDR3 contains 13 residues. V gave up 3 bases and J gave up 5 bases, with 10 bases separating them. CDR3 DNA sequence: TGTGCCAGCAGTTTTGGGACGGCTTATGGCTACACCTTC. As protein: CASSFGTAYGYTF.

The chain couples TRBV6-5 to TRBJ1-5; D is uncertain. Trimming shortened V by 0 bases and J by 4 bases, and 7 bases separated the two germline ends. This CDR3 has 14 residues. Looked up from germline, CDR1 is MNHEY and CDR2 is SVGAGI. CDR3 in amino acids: CASSYSRWNQPQHF. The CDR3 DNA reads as TGTGCCAGCAGTTACTCAAGGTGGAATCAGCCCCAGCATTTT.

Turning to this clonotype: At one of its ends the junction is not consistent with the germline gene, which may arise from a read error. The CDR3 region is CASSDSGSSSTDTQYF. The CDR3 DNA sequence: TGTGCCAGCAGTGACTCGGGTAGCTCTAGCACAGATACGCAGTATTTT. The rearrangement links TRBV6-5 to TRBJ2-3, with no clear D. Germline CDR1 is MNHEY and CDR2 is SVGAGI. CDR3 length: 16 residues.

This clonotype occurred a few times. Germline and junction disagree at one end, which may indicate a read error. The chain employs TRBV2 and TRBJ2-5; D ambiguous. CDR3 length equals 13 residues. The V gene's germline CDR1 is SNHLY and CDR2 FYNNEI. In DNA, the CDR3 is TGTGCCAGCATTAATCGGTACCAAGAGGCCCAGTACTTC. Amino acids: CASINRYQEAQYF.

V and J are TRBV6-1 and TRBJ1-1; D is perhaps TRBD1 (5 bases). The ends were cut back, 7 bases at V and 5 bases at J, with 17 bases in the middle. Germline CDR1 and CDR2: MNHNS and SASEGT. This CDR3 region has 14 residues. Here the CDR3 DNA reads TGTGCCAGCACCCGCTGGGCGGGGGAAACTGAAGCTTTCTTT. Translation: CASTRWAGETEAFF.

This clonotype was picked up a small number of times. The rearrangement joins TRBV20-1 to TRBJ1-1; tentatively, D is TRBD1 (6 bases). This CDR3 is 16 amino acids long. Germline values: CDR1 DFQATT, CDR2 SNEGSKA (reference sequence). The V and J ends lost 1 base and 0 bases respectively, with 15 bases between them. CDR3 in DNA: TGCAGTGCTAGAGTTGGGGGCCGCGGTATGAACACTGAAGCTTTCTTT. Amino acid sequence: CSARVGGRGMNTEAFF.